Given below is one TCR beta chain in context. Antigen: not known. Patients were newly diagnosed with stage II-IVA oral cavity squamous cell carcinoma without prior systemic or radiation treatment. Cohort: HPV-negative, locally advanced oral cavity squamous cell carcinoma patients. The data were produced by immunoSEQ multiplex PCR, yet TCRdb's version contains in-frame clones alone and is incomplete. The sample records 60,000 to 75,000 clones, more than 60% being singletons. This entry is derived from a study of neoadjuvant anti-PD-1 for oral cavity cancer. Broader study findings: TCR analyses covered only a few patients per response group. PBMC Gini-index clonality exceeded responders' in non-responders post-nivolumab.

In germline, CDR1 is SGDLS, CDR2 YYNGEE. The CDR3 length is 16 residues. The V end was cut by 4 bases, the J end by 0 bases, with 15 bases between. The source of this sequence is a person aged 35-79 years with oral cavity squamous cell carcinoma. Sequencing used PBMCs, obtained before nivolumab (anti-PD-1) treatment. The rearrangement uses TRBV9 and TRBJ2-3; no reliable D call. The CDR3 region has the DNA TGTGCCAGCAGCCGTGGCGGTTCGGCTAGCACAGATACGCAGTATTTT. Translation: CASSRGGSASTDTQYF. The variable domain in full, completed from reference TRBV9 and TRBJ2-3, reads DSGVTQTPKHLITATGQRVTLRCSPRSGDLSVYWYQQSLDQGLQFLIQYYNGEERAKGNILERFSAQQFPDLHSELNLSSLELGDSALYFCASSRGGSASTDTQYFGPGTRLTVL.